This T cell receptor beta chain was captured in a study of cytomegalovirus exposure and HLA in healthy donors. On the study more broadly: A subsequent analysis reported that the roughly 120 validation repertoires were produced on the same platform that had also been used for the roughly 670 first-cohort repertoires. General study points: The tendency of first-cohort TCR clusters to co-occur in the approximately 120 validation repertoires was identified by a subsequent analysis. The study flagged some 170 TCR beta chains as cytomegalovirus-associated.

Method: immunoSEQ multiplex PCR; TCRdb's copy keeps in-frame clones and lacks some. The data contain 130,000 to 150,000 clones, almost 90% of them singletons. As concerns this clone: Its antigen is unknown.

The 120-subject validation cohort, separate from the roughly 700-subject first cohort, included the donors. The CDR3 spans 15 residues. Unmatched junction bases numbered 9, after V lost 6 bases and J lost 6 bases. CDR1 is MNHNY and CDR2 is SVGAGI in the germline V gene (reference sequence). The V gene is TRBV6-6, the J gene TRBJ1-2; 11 bases are shared with TRBD1. Input material: PBMCs. The receptor was isolated from a woman aged 18-29 years in good health and CMV-seropositive. DNA of the CDR3: TGTGCCAGCAGACAGGGACAGGGGGTAAGGGATGGCTACACCTTC. Its translation: CASRQGQGVRDGYTF.